These 21 T cell receptor beta chains originate from one sample sequenced in a study of T cells in tuberculosis. After thawing and overnight rest, PBMC were stained with GMM-loaded CD1B tetramer, viability dye and anti-CD3 for sorting. CD1B tetramers were loaded with Rhodococcus equi-derived C32 glucose monomycolate. The data were produced by immunoSEQ multiplex PCR, yet TCRdb's version contains in-frame clones alone and is incomplete. The table includes 80,000 to 90,000 clones, more than 75% detected once. Specimen: CD1b-GMM tetramer-negative cells sorted from PBMCs. Receptor source: an adult woman with latent tuberculosis.

This clone appeared once. V is TRBV9 and J is TRBJ2-3; TRBD2 aligns across 8 bases. The germline CDR1 and CDR2 sequences are SGDLS and YYNGEE. The CDR3 is made up of 16 amino acids. The V and J ends lost 5 bases and 4 bases, in that order; junction bases with no gene match: 12. The CDR3 loop reads CASSLTGGGVPDTQYF. CDR3 bases: TGTGCCAGCAGTCTTACCGGGGGGGGAGTCCCAGATACGCAGTATTTT.

J is TRBJ2-5 and V is TRBV27; a weak D match, TRBD2 (5 bases). Trimming left V 4 bases short and J 0 bases short, with 15 bases between. Germline lookup yields CDR1 MNHEY and CDR2 SMNVEV (reference sequence). The CDR3 consists of 16 residues. CDR3 sequence (DNA): TGTGCCAGCAGTTCACTCACTAGGACGGACCAAGAGACCCAGTACTTC. The encoded protein is CASSSLTRTDQETQYF.

To note about this clone: At one boundary the junction diverges from the germline segment, which might be a read error. The rearrangement joins TRBV4-2 to TRBJ2-1; 14 nucleotides match TRBD2. The CDR3 has 14 amino acids. The germline V gene has CDR1 LGHNA and CDR2 YNFKEQ. CDR3 sequence (DNA): TGTGCCAGCAGCCAAGTGACTAGCGGGGGGGAGCAGATCTTC. Residues: CASSQVTSGGEQIF.

This chain joins TRBV15 and TRBJ2-1; 7 bases line up with TRBD2. CDR1 and CDR2 from the germline V gene are LNHNV and YYDKDF (reference sequence). V was clipped by 4 bases and J by 4 bases; unmatched bases: 7. This CDR3 is 15 amino acids long. CDR3 bases: TGTGCCACCAGCATTCCAGCGGGGAAGTACAATGAGCAGTTCTTC. It yields the protein CATSIPAGKYNEQFF.

The rearrangement uses TRBV9 and TRBJ2-5; 15 bases agree with TRBD2. In germline, CDR1 is SGDLS, CDR2 YYNGEE. The CDR3 spans 18 residues. Losses at the gene ends were 4 bases for V and 3 bases for J; bases not matched to a gene: 10. The CDR3 sequence: CASSHGTSGGTSKETQYF. Here the CDR3 DNA reads TGTGCCAGCAGCCACGGGACTAGCGGGGGGACGAGCAAAGAGACCCAGTACTTC.

The rearrangement links TRBV2 to TRBJ1-2; 9 bases are a match to TRBD1. Losses at the gene ends were 8 bases for V and 4 bases for J; bases not matched to a gene: 8. Germline V gene data show CDR1 as SNHLY and CDR2 as FYNNEI. The CDR3 has 14 residues. For the CDR3, the DNA is TGTGCCAGCGGCCGGGACAGGGTGATCTATGGCTACACCTTC. Translating it yields CASGRDRVIYGYTF.

The chain combines TRBV27 with TRBJ2-1; D remains ambiguous. Looked up from germline, CDR1 is MNHEY and CDR2 is SMNVEV (reference sequence). V lost 10 bases and J 2 bases, leaving 6 bases between the germline ends. The CDR3 totals 11 residues. CDR3 in DNA: TGTGCCACCCAAACCTACAATGAGCAGTTCTTC. This gives the protein CATQTYNEQFF.

This clone appeared a single time. This sequence joins TRBV5-1 and TRBJ2-5, with D perhaps TRBD2 (6 bases). This CDR3 spans 14 amino acids. Germline CDR1 is SGHRS and CDR2 is YFSETQ. Trimming removed 3 bases from V and 0 bases from J, with 9 bases in between. CDR3 in amino acids: CASSYRDYQETQYF. The CDR3 DNA is TGCGCCAGCAGCTACCGGGACTACCAAGAGACCCAGTACTTC. The full variable domain, its missing parts supplied by reference TRBV5-1 and TRBJ2-5, is KAGVTQTPRYLIKTRGQQVTLSCSPISGHRSVSWYQQTPGQGLQFLFEYFSETQRNKGNFPGRFSGRQFSNSRSEMNVSTLELGDSALYLCASSYRDYQETQYFGPGTRLLVL.

The J gene is TRBJ2-5, the V gene TRBV7-9; tentative D call: TRBD2 (7 bases). This CDR3 has 16 amino acids. V lost 1 base to trimming and J lost 5 bases, with 17 bases between them. In germline, CDR1 is SEHNR, CDR2 FQNEAQ (reference sequence). CDR3 residues: CASSLGAGAPSETQYF. The DNA of the CDR3 is TGTGCCAGCAGCTTAGGCGCGGGGGCCCCGAGTGAGACCCAGTACTTC.

The chain employs TRBV5-8 and TRBJ2-5; 12 positions agree with TRBD2. The CDR3 length is 17 residues. V lost 4 bases to trimming and J lost 0 bases; unmatched junction nucleotides: 7. Looked up from germline, CDR1 is SGHTS and CDR2 is YDEGEE. The CDR3 loop is CASSKGLAGYNQETQYF. The CDR3 bases are TGTGCCAGCAGCAAGGGACTAGCGGGCTACAACCAAGAGACCCAGTACTTC. Full variable domain (outside the CDR3, taken from reference TRBV5-8 and TRBJ2-5): EAGVTQSPTHLIKTRGQQATLRCSPISGHTSVYWYQQALGLGLQFLLWYDEGEERNRGNFPPRFSGRQFPNYSSELNVNALELEDSALYLCASSKGLAGYNQETQYFGPGTRLLVL.

The V and J genes are TRBV30 and TRBJ1-2, with no clear D. Germline V gene data show CDR1 as GTSNPN and CDR2 as SVGIG (reference sequence). Trimming left V 5 bases short and J 0 bases short, with 13 bases between. The CDR3 consists of 14 residues. The CDR3 sequence is CAWLHREPNYGYTF. The DNA of the CDR3 is TGTGCCTGGCTTCACCGGGAGCCTAACTATGGCTACACCTTC.

The chain uses TRBV7-9 and TRBJ2-3; D is perhaps TRBD2 (7 bases). Deletions cut 5 bases from V and 0 bases from J, with 12 bases between. Germline V gene lookup returns CDR1 SEHNR and CDR2 FQNEAQ (reference sequence). CDR3 length: 15 amino acids. DNA of the CDR3: TGTGCCAGCAGCAGGGGGGGTCTTAGCACAGATACGCAGTATTTT. This gives the protein CASSRGGLSTDTQYF. Full variable domain (outside the CDR3, taken from reference TRBV7-9 and TRBJ2-3): DTGVSQNPRHKITKRGQNVTFRCDPISEHNRLYWYRQTLGQGPEFLTYFQNEAQLEKSRLLSDRFSAERPKGSFSTLEIQRTEQGDSAMYLCASSRGGLSTDTQYFGPGTRLTVL.

This clone was recorded once. The chain couples TRBV6-5 to TRBJ2-3; 10 positions agree with TRBD1. CDR3 size: 16 residues. Germline CDR1 is MNHEY and CDR2 is SVGAGI. V lost 2 bases, J lost 3 bases, and 5 bases stayed unmatched. The CDR3, as DNA: TGTGCCAGCAGTTACCTTCGGGGACAGGGGACAGATACGCAGTATTTT. Its protein is CASSYLRGQGTDTQYF.

The chain links TRBV7-2 to TRBJ2-5; 7 nucleotides agree with TRBD2. The CDR3 is 16 residues long. V lost 1 base to trimming and J lost 2 bases; unmatched junction nucleotides: 7. From germline, CDR1 is SGHTA and CDR2 FQGNSA. Written as DNA, the CDR3 is TGTGCCAGCAGCTTAGTAGGCCAGCGGGGACAAGAGACCCAGTACTTC. The encoded protein is CASSLVGQRGQETQYF. Variable domain in full (rest from reference TRBV7-2 and TRBJ2-5): GAGVSQSPSNKVTEKGKDVELRCDPISGHTALYWYRQSLGQGLEFLIYFQGNSAPDKSGLPSDRFSAERTGGSVSTLTIQRTQQEDSAVYLCASSLVGQRGQETQYFGPGTRLLVL.

The chain couples TRBV14 to TRBJ1-3; 12 bases align to TRBD1. This CDR3 has 17 amino acids. V lost 3 bases, J lost 4 bases, and 7 bases stayed unmatched. Germline CDR1 SGHDN, CDR2 FVKESK. The DNA for the CDR3 is TGTGCCAGCAGCCACATGGGACAGGGGGCGCCCGGAAACACCATATATTTT. It specifies CASSHMGQGAPGNTIYF. The full variable domain, its missing parts supplied by reference TRBV14 and TRBJ1-3, is EAGVTQFPSHSVIEKGQTVTLRCDPISGHDNLYWYRRVMGKEIKFLLHFVKESKQDESGMPNNRFLAERTGGTYSTLKVQPAELEDSGVYFCASSHMGQGAPGNTIYFGEGSWLTVV.

V usage is TRBV4-1 and J usage is TRBJ2-7; TRBD2 matches at 9 bases. CDR3 length: 15 residues. Losses at the gene ends were 5 bases for V and 6 bases for J; bases not matched to a gene: 11. In germline, CDR1 is MGHRA, CDR2 YSYEKL. The DNA of the CDR3 is TGCGCCAGCAGCTCTAGCGGGATCGCCCTCAGCGAGCAGTACTTC. Translating it yields CASSSSGIALSEQYF.

The chain is built from TRBV7-9 and TRBJ1-5; TRBD1 matches at 9 bases. V gave up 5 bases and J gave up 1 base; unmatched junction bases: 0. The CDR3 extends over 14 amino acids. The germline gives CDR1 SEHNR, CDR2 FQNEAQ (reference sequence). CDR3 protein: CASSTGGSNQPQHF. Here the CDR3 DNA reads TGTGCCAGCAGCACAGGGGGCAGCAATCAGCCCCAGCATTTT.

This chain joins TRBV9 and TRBJ2-1; 10 bases are shared with TRBD2. Germline V CDR1 and CDR2: SGDLS, YYNGEE. CDR3 size: 17 residues. V dropped 3 bases and J dropped 1; count of bases not matched to a gene: 7. The CDR3 loop is CASSARGAGGSYNEQFF. The CDR3 DNA follows: TGTGCCAGCAGCGCTAGGGGAGCGGGGGGGTCCTACAATGAGCAGTTCTTC.

This clone appeared a few times. The chain carries TRBV6-1 and TRBJ2-1, with 10 bases identical to TRBD2. J gave up 8 bases and V 1 base, and 5 bases lay outside the gene matches. This CDR3 is built from 15 residues. Germline lookup yields CDR1 MNHNS and CDR2 SASEGT. Here the CDR3 reads CASSEERGGRDEQFF. DNA for the CDR3: TGTGCCAGCAGTGAAGAGCGGGGGGGCCGCGATGAGCAGTTCTTC.

The chain links TRBV6-1 to TRBJ1-3, with TRBD1 as a possible D gene (6 bases). V lost 2 bases, J lost 3 bases, and 11 bases lay in between. CDR1 and CDR2 (germline): MNHNS, SASEGT. The CDR3 extends over 15 amino acids. The CDR3 region has the DNA TGTGCCAGCAGTGAATATACAGGGAATGGAAACACCATATATTTT. It codes for CASSEYTGNGNTIYF.

For the CDR3, the DNA is TGTGCCAGCAGTGAAAATCGTTTCGGCAGGGGGAAATATGGCTACACCTTC. Its translation is CASSENRFGRGKYGYTF. This chain connects TRBV2 to TRBJ1-2, with 7 bases fitting TRBD1. Germline V gives CDR1 SNHLY, CDR2 FYNNEI. V trimming: 2 bases; J trimming: 5 bases; junction bases outside the gene matches: 14. The CDR3 covers 17 residues.